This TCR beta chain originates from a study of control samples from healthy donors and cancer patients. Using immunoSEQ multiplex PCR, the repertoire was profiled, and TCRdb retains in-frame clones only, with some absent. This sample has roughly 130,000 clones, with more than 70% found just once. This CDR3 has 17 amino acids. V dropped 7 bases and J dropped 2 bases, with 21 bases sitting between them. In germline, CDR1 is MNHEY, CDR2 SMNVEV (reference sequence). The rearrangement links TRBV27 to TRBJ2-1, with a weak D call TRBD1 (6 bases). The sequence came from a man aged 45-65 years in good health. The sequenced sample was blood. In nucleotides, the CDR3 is TGTGCCAGCACCAAAAGGGGGATGCGGAATCCCTACAATGAGCAGTTCTTC. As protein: CASTKRGMRNPYNEQFF.